A single sample is the source of the 14 T cell receptor beta chains below, sequenced in a study of esophageal squamous cell carcinoma under preoperative chemotherapy. TCRdb re-called the PCR reads through MiXCR, storing one row per CDR3 protein. The sample holds about 6,600 distinct CDR3 sequences, 25% to 35% seen once. The time point here: before preoperative PTX-NDP chemotherapy. This specimen was taken from a patient given preoperative chemotherapy. Receptors originate from a human donor with esophageal squamous cell carcinoma. The donor label of this sample is uncertain.

This clonotype qualifies as medium-sized. V is TRBV6-5 and J is TRBJ2-1; 12 nucleotides match TRBD2. Germline assignment: CDR1 MNHEY and CDR2 SVGAGI. This CDR3 is built from 16 residues. The V segment lost 4 bases and the J segment 4 bases; nucleotides outside the gene matches: 5. The CDR3 DNA follows: TGTGCCAGCAGTTCCCGGACTAGCGGGAATTACAATGAGCAGTTCTTC. Encoded protein: CASSSRTSGNYNEQFF.

This clonotype was recorded a few times. A junction boundary mismatches the germline segment, possibly from a read error. The rearrangement uses TRBV12-3 or TRBV12-4 and TRBJ2-1; D remains ambiguous. This CDR3 comprises 11 residues. CDR3 nucleotide sequence: TGTGCCACCGAGTTTGCGTCGGGCCGGTACTTC. It codes for CATEFASGRYF.

Concerning this clonotype itself: The CDR3 ends on some other residue instead of the conserved phenylalanine or tryptophan, so this is likely a read error. V usage is TRBV28 and J usage is TRBJ2-1, with 8 bases matching TRBD1. Germline V lookup: CDR1 MDHEN, CDR2 SYDVKM. The CDR3 sequence is 14 residues long. The CDR3, as DNA: TGTGCCAGCCGCCCAGGGGGCTCCTACAGTGAGCAGTTCTTG. Amino acids: CASRPGGSYSEQFL.

The chain uses TRBV4-3 and TRBJ2-1; D assignment may be TRBD1 or TRBD2 (5 bases each). Trimming left V 5 bases short and J 0 bases short, with 11 bases between. CDR1 and CDR2 (germline): LGHNA, YSLEER. There are 15 residues in the CDR3. The CDR3 spells CASSAGTYSYNEQFF. CDR3 sequence (DNA): TGCGCCAGCAGCGCCGGGACCTACTCCTACAATGAGCAGTTCTTC.

The chain has TRBV11-3 and TRBJ2-5; TRBD1 matches 7 bases. The J call is doubtful: the DNA matches TRBJ2-1 better. Germline V gene data show CDR1 as SGHNT and CDR2 as YENEEA. The CDR3 has 16 residues. The CDR3: CGGSLGVQGSVDEQFF. The CDR3 DNA reads as TGTGGCGGCAGCTTGGGGGTACAGGGGAGTGTGGATGAGCAGTTCTTC.

This clonotype is medium-sized. The rearrangement joins TRBV7-2 to TRBJ2-3; TRBD2 is a possible D gene (7 bases). TRBJ2-7 matches the DNA end more closely, so the J call is doubtful. The length of the CDR3 is 15 residues. The V gene's germline CDR1 is SGHTA and CDR2 FQGNSA. The CDR3 loop is CASSPTVGGGVEQYF. CDR3 DNA sequence: TGTGCCAGCAGCCCTACCGTAGGAGGGGGGGTCGAGCAGTACTTC.

In its sample, this clonotype was seen once. The rearrangement joins TRBV12-3 or TRBV12-4 to TRBJ2-5; tentatively, D is TRBD1 (6 bases). TRBJ2-7 explains the end of the DNA better; the J call may be wrong. The CDR3 contains 13 residues. The CDR3 DNA sequence: TGTGCCAGGAGGTTAGTACAGGGAGACGAGCAGTACTTC. Protein sequence: CARRLVQGDEQYF.

As to this clonotype: The junction departs from the called germline gene at one end, perhaps through a read error. The rearrangement uses TRBV10-1 and TRBJ2-1, with D possibly matching TRBD2 (5 bases). Germline V gene sequence: CDR1 WNHNN, CDR2 SYGVQD (reference sequence). This CDR3 comprises 13 residues. The DNA of the CDR3 is TGCGCCAGCAGTGAGAATCGGAGAAGTGAGCGGTACTTC. It specifies CASSENRRSERYF.

The sample holds many counts of this clonotype. The rearrangement uses TRBV7-9 and TRBJ2-1; 8 nucleotides agree with TRBD2. The end of the DNA is better explained by TRBJ2-7, so the J call may be wrong. CDR1 is SEHNR and CDR2 is FQNEAQ in the germline V gene (reference sequence). This CDR3 spans 12 amino acids. The CDR3 is CASARGGNEQYF. In DNA, the CDR3 is TGTGCCAGCGCCCGGGGGGGAAATGAGCAGTACTTC.

This clonotype is labeled medium-sized (0.01 to 0.1%). The J gene is TRBJ2-1, the V gene TRBV6-1; D could derive from TRBD1 or TRBD2 (7 bases each). The tail of the sequence fits TRBJ2-5 better, so the J call may be wrong. Germline CDR1 reads MNHNS; CDR2 reads SASEGT. The CDR3 spans 14 residues. CDR3 in amino acids: CASSGGGQSETQYF. CDR3 nucleotide sequence: TGTGCCAGCAGTGGGGGGGGACAGTCTGAGACCCAGTACTTC.

V gene TRBV27 combines with J gene TRBJ1-1; D gene unclear. Germline-derived CDR1 and CDR2 are MNHEY and SMNVEV (reference sequence). V dropped 1 base and J dropped 1 base, with 4 bases sitting between them. The CDR3 loop spans 13 amino acids. For the CDR3, the DNA is TGTGCCAGCAGTTTATACAGGAACACTGAAGCTTTCTTT. Its translation: CASSLYRNTEAFF.

On this clonotype: The CDR3 carries no conserved terminal phenylalanine or tryptophan, so it likely arises from a read error. No DNA is shown, since the ends of the CDR3 on it are uncertain; the CDR3 is the one TCRdb lists. The chain couples TRBV7-3 to TRBJ2-3; TRBD1, the table's D call, was not compared with the DNA. The CDR3 is 16 amino acids in total, end residues counted. Germline V gene sequence: CDR1 SGHTA, CDR2 FQGTGA. CDR3 protein: CASSPDSTRNEQFFGP.

Worth noting for this clonotype: This CDR3 fails to terminate in the conserved phenylalanine or tryptophan, so it likely reflects a read error. Because the CDR3's place on the DNA is in doubt, the DNA is left out and the CDR3 is given as listed by TCRdb. The rearrangement links TRBV6-1 to TRBJ2-3; TRBD2, the table's D call, lacks a check against the DNA. Germline V gene data show CDR1 as MNHNS and CDR2 as SASEGT. The CDR3 contains 16 residues when both ends are counted. The CDR3 loop is CASSDPLAGLADTEYC.

By share of the sample, this clonotype is medium-sized. The chain couples TRBV12-3 or TRBV12-4 to TRBJ2-3; tentative D call: TRBD1 (5 bases). The CDR3 is 14 residues long. Trimming took off 1 base at V and 1 base at J, with 6 bases between the two ends. Here the CDR3 DNA reads TGTGCCAGCAGTTTAGAACAGGGCACAGATACGCAGTATTTT. Encoded protein: CASSLEQGTDTQYF.